Included here is one TCR beta chain sequence, with context. The sample comes from a study of blood T cell repertoires in COVID-19. Background on the study: Nucleic acid was either cDNA or gDNA, and it came from T cells, B-cell-depleted T cells, or PBMCs.

Generated by immunoSEQ multiplex PCR, the TCRdb table keeps only in-frame clones and is missing some. The profile shows 77,000 or so clones, roughly 89% of them singletons. Germline V gene data show CDR1 as SGHTA and CDR2 as FQGTGA. CDR3 length: 13 residues. V lost 5 bases to trimming and J lost 8 bases, with 15 bases between them. This clonotype was sampled from a man aged 45-65 years with active COVID-19. This sequence joins TRBV7-3 and TRBJ1-1; D call uncertain. Sequencing was carried out using peripheral blood. The DNA for the CDR3 is TGTGCCAGCAGCCCAAGCGTGGGGAGAGAAGCTTTCTTT. Its protein product is CASSPSVGREAFF.